The entry below gives a single TCR beta chain sequence along with its context. Generated by immunoSEQ multiplex PCR, the TCRdb table keeps only in-frame clones and is missing some. The sample has under 40,000 clones; roughly 90% are singletons. The sample belongs to a study of OX40 agonist ivuxolimab in advanced cancers. Looking at the study overall: At doses from 0.01 to 10 mg/kg, patients were given intravenous ivuxolimab every 2 weeks.

Researchers took blood at baseline, on cycle 4 day 1, and on cycle 7 day 1. The CDR3 extends over 13 amino acids. In germline, CDR1 is SGHNT, CDR2 YYREEE (reference sequence). Trimming removed 0 bases from V and 3 bases from J, with 6 bases in between. The sequence came from an adult with an advanced solid tumor such as melanoma, head and neck, liver or kidney cancer. The sequencing used CD4+ or CD8+ T cells sorted from blood, collected in a trial of the OX40 agonist ivuxolimab. The J gene is TRBJ1-2, the V gene TRBV5-4; tentatively, D is TRBD1 (5 bases). CDR3: CASSLGGDYGYTF. The CDR3 DNA reads as TGTGCCAGCAGCTTGGGGGGCGACTATGGCTACACCTTC. Together with reference TRBV5-4 and TRBJ1-2, the CDR3 gives the full variable domain: ETGVTQSPTHLIKTRGQQVTLRCSSQSGHNTVSWYQQALGQGPQFIFQYYREEENGRGNFPPRFSGLQFPNYSSELNVNALELDDSALYLCASSLGGDYGYTFGSGTRLTVV.